Below, 27 T cell receptor beta chains from the same sample are listed, as sequenced in a study of tumor and adjacent non-tumor tissue in lung cancer. The library came from three nested PCR rounds adapted from ARM-PCR protocols. TCRdb used MiXCR to reprocess the multiplex PCR reads, holding one entry per CDR3 protein. The profile shows about 120,000 distinct CDR3 sequences, about 80% of them singletons. This sample's RNA came from whole unsorted tissue. What was sequenced was lung tumor tissue. These receptors came from a man aged 65 to 85 with non-small cell lung cancer.

Concerning this clonotype itself: This sequence may be a read error, since a much larger clone differs from it by one base. CDR3 in amino acids: CATEDTGGDPPQHF. The CDR3 nucleotides read TGTGCCACCGAGGATACAGGGGGCGACCCGCCCCAGCATTTT. The V and J genes are TRBV24-1 and TRBJ1-5; 9 bases are shared with TRBD1. V gave up 9 bases and J gave up 9 bases; unmatched junction bases: 11. This CDR3 has 14 residues. Germline CDR1 and CDR2: KGHDR and SFDVKD.

This clonotype was seen only a few times. Compared with germline, one end of the junction differs, possibly owing to a read error. The chain recombines TRBV6-2 or TRBV6-3 with TRBJ2-2; D unclear. The CDR3 runs to 16 residues. CDR1 and CDR2 (germline): MNHEY, SVGEGT. CDR3 nucleotides: TGTGCCAGTAGTTCGGAATTGACATTTAGGACCGGGGAGCTGTTTTTT. It translates to CASSSELTFRTGELFF.

CDR3 protein: CATNVDSYGYTF. CDR3 nucleotide sequence: TGTGCCACCAATGTTGACTCTTATGGCTACACCTTC. The rearrangement links TRBV6-1 to TRBJ1-2; D remains ambiguous. Germline V gene sequence: CDR1 MNHNS, CDR2 SASEGT. The CDR3 totals 12 residues. Between the trimmed V and J ends, which lost 10 bases and 5 bases, there was a span of 14 bases.

Comments on this clonotype: The limits of the CDR3 on the DNA are not certain, so only TCRdb's listed CDR3 is given. This chain uses TRBV12-3 or TRBV12-4 with TRBJ2-3; the table's D call TRBD1 went unverified against the DNA. The CDR3 contains 15 residues when both ends are counted. This CDR3 is CASRFARGITDTLYF.

Worth noting for this clonotype: One junction end does not reproduce the germline sequence, and a read error may be involved. The chain employs TRBV5-5 and TRBJ1-1; no definite D call. CDR1 and CDR2 (germline): SGHKS, YYEKEE (reference sequence). This CDR3 has 16 amino acids. The CDR3 sequence: CAKPLIPPGGLTEAFF. CDR3 coding DNA: TGTGCCAAGCCATTAATTCCCCCCGGAGGGCTTACTGAAGCCTTCTTT.

To note about this clonotype: The junction differs from germline at one of its ends, possibly a read error. The chain links TRBV4-1 to TRBJ2-5, with TRBD2 matching over 8 bases. CDR1 is MGHRA and CDR2 is YSYEKL in the germline V gene. CDR3 length: 15 residues. CDR3 in amino acids: CASSFLLAAEETQYF. CDR3 DNA: TGCGCCAGCAGCTTCTTACTAGCGGCCGAAGAGACCCAGTATTTC.

As regards this clonotype: One end of the junction does not line up with germline, which may come from a read error. The chain couples TRBV10-3 to TRBJ2-3, with D possibly matching TRBD1 (5 bases). The CDR3 runs 15 residues. The germline V gene encodes CDR1 ENHRY and CDR2 SYGVKD. CDR3 loop: CASSAGRSVPDMQYF. The CDR3 DNA reads as TGTGCCTCATCAGCAGGGCGGAGCGTGCCAGATATGCAGTATTTT.

This clonotype was found a few times. A much larger clone differs from this one at a single base, so this may be a read error. The chain recombines TRBV28 with TRBJ1-5; D gene uncertain. With 7 bases removed from V and 6 bases from J, the gap between germline ends came to 16 bases. Germline V gene sequence: CDR1 MDHEN, CDR2 SYDVKM. This CDR3 is built from 14 residues. The CDR3 here is CASKREGLSQPQHF. As DNA, the CDR3 is TGTGCCAGCAAACGAGAGGGCCTGAGTCAGCCCCAGCATTTT.

The rearrangement joins TRBV5-1 to TRBJ1-1; 7 nucleotides agree with TRBD1. This CDR3 has 14 residues. The trim removed 1 base at V and 7 bases at J, leaving 7 bases unmatched. The V gene's germline CDR1 is SGHRS and CDR2 YFSETQ. The CDR3 DNA is TGCGCCAGCAGCTTGATGACAGGGAGGATTGAAGCTTTCTTT. This sequence encodes CASSLMTGRIEAFF.

A remark on this clonotype: Sequence at one end of the junction differs from germline and may be a read error. The gene calls are TRBV6-2 or TRBV6-3 and TRBJ1-6, with TRBD1 matching over 9 bases. This CDR3 is built from 16 residues. Germline V CDR1 and CDR2: MNHEY, SVGEGT. CDR3 sequence: CVSRTGTGRSNSLLHF. The CDR3 coding sequence is TGTGTCAGCAGAACAGGGACAGGGAGATCTAATTCACTCCTCCACTTT.

In regard to this clonotype: Possible read error: a much larger clone is one base away. The chain couples TRBV28 to TRBJ1-1; D perhaps matches TRBD1 (6 bases). This CDR3 contains 11 residues. V lost 9 bases, J lost 7 bases, and 12 bases lay in between. Per the germline V gene, CDR1 is MDHEN and CDR2 is SYDVKM. CDR3: CARSPQGEAFF. The CDR3 region has the DNA TGTGCCAGAAGTCCACAGGGTGAAGCTTTCTTT.

As for this clonotype: A junction end diverges from the germline sequence, so it may reflect a read error. The chain has TRBV6-5 and TRBJ1-1; D is possibly TRBD1 (5 bases). The CDR3 length is 13 residues. CDR1 MNHEY and CDR2 SVGAGI come from the germline V gene. CDR3 residues: CAISRGSNTEALF. The CDR3 DNA follows: TGTGCCATCAGTAGGGGATCGAACACTGAAGCTCTCTTT.

Remarks on this clonotype: Relative to the germline gene, one junction end is altered; a read error may explain this. CDR3 protein: CAGSSNRGNFRYEQYF. CDR3 in DNA: TGTGCCGGCAGCTCTAACAGAGGGAACTTTAGGTACGAGCAGTACTTC. The V and J genes are TRBV5-6 and TRBJ2-7, with D possibly TRBD2 on 5 matching bases. CDR3 size: 16 residues. Germline V gene sequence: CDR1 SGHDT, CDR2 YYEEEE.

Comments on this clonotype: This CDR3 is missing its conserved last phenylalanine or tryptophan, likely due to a read error. V gene TRBV7-9 combines with J gene TRBJ1-5; D remains ambiguous. The V end was cut by 4 bases, the J end by 5 bases, with 9 bases between. CDR1 SEHNR and CDR2 FQNEAQ come from the germline V gene (reference sequence). This CDR3 has 13 amino acids. CDR3 DNA sequence: TGTGCCAGCAGCTATGAGAGCTATCAGCCCCAGCATTCT. It encodes CASSYESYQPQHS.

Of note for this clonotype: With a much larger clone just one base away, this may be a read error. The chain has TRBV24-1 and TRBJ1-1, with 7 positions matching TRBD1. This CDR3 has 15 residues. Germline CDR1 and CDR2: KGHDR and SFDVKD. This CDR3 is CATCDSGGRNTEAFF. In nucleotides, the CDR3 is TGTGCCACCTGTGACTCAGGGGGTCGGAACACTGAAGCTTTCTTT.

This clonotype has just one count. The junction and the germline gene differ at one end; a read error may be behind it. The chain joins TRBV29-1 to TRBJ2-1, with 12 bases identical to TRBD2. This CDR3 region has 14 residues. Per germline, CDR1 SQVTM and CDR2 ANQGSEA. The CDR3 sequence is CGVIPSGRASEQFF. As DNA, the CDR3 is TGCGGCGTCATCCCTAGCGGGAGGGCCAGTGAACAGTTCTTC.

Turning to this clonotype: A read error may account for a junction end that differs from germline. The gene calls are TRBV7-9 and TRBJ2-5, with unresolved D. The length of the CDR3 is 14 residues. In germline, CDR1 is SEHNR, CDR2 FQNEAQ (reference sequence). The CDR3 protein is CASNPWRSQEIQYF. Written as DNA, the CDR3 is TGTGCCAGCAACCCGTGGCGGAGCCAAGAGATCCAGTACTTC.

A remark on this clonotype: This clone may be a read error of a much larger clone one base away. The chain is built from TRBV20-1 and TRBJ2-1; TRBD2 might be the D (5 bases). V was cut by 5 bases and J by 2 bases, with 13 bases left in between. Germline V lookup: CDR1 DFQATT, CDR2 SNEGSKA (reference sequence). The CDR3 runs to 14 residues. CDR3 sequence reads: CSAGGLAAYNEQFF. Written as DNA, the CDR3 is TGCAGTGCTGGTGGCCTAGCTGCCTACAATGAGCAGTTCTTC.

The chain combines TRBV6-5 with TRBJ2-5; D perhaps matches TRBD1 (6 bases). Germline CDR1 and CDR2: MNHEY and SVGAGI. CDR3 length equals 15 residues. Trimming took 6 bases from V and 14 from J, leaving 28 bases between them. This CDR3 is CASSSYSDRPEIHYF. As DNA, the CDR3 is TGTGCCAGCAGCTCCTATTCGGACAGACCAGAGATCCATTACTTC.

This clonotype appeared a single time. This is likely a read error, given that the CDR3 carries no conserved phenylalanine or tryptophan at its end. The chain joins TRBV12-3 or TRBV12-4 to TRBJ1-1; D may be TRBD1 (6 bases). The CDR3 is 12 residues long. The CDR3 sequence is CASGLGTYEAFL. The CDR3 bases are TGTGCCAGCGGTTTAGGGACATACGAAGCTTTCTTA.

As concerns this clonotype: This may be a read error, as it is one base from a much larger clone. The chain combines TRBV24-1 with TRBJ1-3; the D is unclear. The CDR3 is 15 amino acids. Germline V CDR1 and CDR2: KGHDR, SFDVKD. The DNA for the CDR3 is TGTGCCATCAGTGATCCCGGGAAGGCCGGAAACACCATATATTTT. Translated: CAISDPGKAGNTIYF.

A word on this clonotype: Sequence at one end of the junction differs from germline and may be a read error. The gene calls are TRBV11-1 and TRBJ1-1; D is possibly TRBD1 (6 bases). The CDR3 is made up of 14 amino acids. CDR1 and CDR2 (germline): SGHAT, FQDESV (reference sequence). The CDR3 sequence is CASNQGTRNTEAIF. In DNA form, the CDR3 reads TGTGCCAGCAACCAGGGGACGAGGAACACTGAAGCTATCTTT.

As for this clonotype: A junction end diverges from the germline sequence, so it may reflect a read error. The V and J genes are TRBV6-2 or TRBV6-3 and TRBJ1-5; possible D gene TRBD1, 5 bases. CDR3 length equals 19 residues. CDR1 and CDR2 (germline): MNHEY, SVGEGT. The DNA of the CDR3 is TGTGCCAGCAGTTACTCGATTGGGGGTATAAGAGCGAGCAATGAGCCCCAGCATTTT. This gives the protein CASSYSIGGIRASNEPQHF.

This clonotype has more than one count but fewer than ten. A much larger clone lies one base from this, so it may be a read error. The chain has TRBV5-1 and TRBJ1-4; 9 nucleotides align to TRBD1. The V gene's germline CDR1 is SGHRS and CDR2 YFSETQ. This CDR3 is built from 12 residues. CDR3 region: CASRGQGEKMFF. The CDR3 DNA is TGCGCCAGCCGGGGACAGGGTGAAAAAATGTTTTTT. The whole variable domain, remainder taken from reference TRBV5-1 and TRBJ1-4, is KAGVTQTPRYLIKTRGQQVTLSCSPISGHRSVSWYQQTPGQGLQFLFEYFSETQRNKGNFPGRFSGRQFSNSRSEMNVSTLELGDSALYLCASRGQGEKMFFGSGTQLSVL.

Worth noting for this clonotype: No conserved phenylalanine or tryptophan is present at the end of the CDR3, so a read error is the likely explanation. The limits of the CDR3 on the DNA are not certain, so only TCRdb's listed CDR3 is given. The rearrangement uses TRBV6-5 and TRBJ1-1. Termini included, the CDR3 measures 19 amino acids. Germline V gene lookup returns CDR1 MNHEY and CDR2 SVGAGI. CDR3 region: CASSYHSRVPSSANTEALL.

This clonotype was detected only once. One end of the junction varies from germline; a read error may be responsible. The rearrangement joins TRBV4-1 to TRBJ2-1, with D tentatively TRBD1 (6 bases). The CDR3 loop spans 14 amino acids. Per the germline V gene, CDR1 is MGHRA and CDR2 is YSYEKL. Here the CDR3 DNA reads TGCGCCAGCAACCAAGTGGGCGAGGGGGTTGAGCAGTTTTTC. The encoded protein is CASNQVGEGVEQFF.

With regard to this clonotype: Since a much larger clone is just one base distant, this may be a read error. The chain uses TRBV20-1 and TRBJ2-7; unclear D gene. Trimming shortened V by 1 base and J by 7 bases, and 14 bases separated the two germline ends. This CDR3 has 13 residues. CDR1 and CDR2 (germline): DFQATT, SNEGSKA (reference sequence). DNA of the CDR3: TGCAGTGCTAGAGGCCTGACCGTGGGGGAGCAGTACTTC. This translates into CSARGLTVGEQYF.